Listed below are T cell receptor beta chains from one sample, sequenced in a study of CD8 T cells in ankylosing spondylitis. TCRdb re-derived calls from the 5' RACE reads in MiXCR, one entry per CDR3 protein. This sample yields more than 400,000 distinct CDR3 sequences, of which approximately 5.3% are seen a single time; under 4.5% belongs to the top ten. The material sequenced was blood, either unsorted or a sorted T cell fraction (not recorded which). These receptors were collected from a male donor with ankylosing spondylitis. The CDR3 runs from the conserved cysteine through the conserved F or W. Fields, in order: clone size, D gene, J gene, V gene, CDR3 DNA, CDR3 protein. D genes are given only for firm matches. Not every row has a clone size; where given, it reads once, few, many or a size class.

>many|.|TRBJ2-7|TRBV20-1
TGCAGTGCTAGAGATCCCGCAACAGGGGGGGCCTACGAGCAGTACTTC
CSARDPATGGAYEQYF
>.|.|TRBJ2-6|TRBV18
TGTGCCAGCTCACCACGGGGGTTCCCTGGGGCCAACGTCCTGACTTTC
CASSPRGFPGANVLTF
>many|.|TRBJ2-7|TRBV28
TGTGCCAGCAGTCCTAGGGATTACGAGCAGTACTTC
CASSPRDYEQYF
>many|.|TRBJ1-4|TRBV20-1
TGCAGTGCTAGAGTGCAGGGAAGGGCAACTAATGAAAAACTGTTTTTT
CSARVQGRATNEKLFF
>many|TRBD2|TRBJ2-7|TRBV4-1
TGCGCCAGCAGCCAAGTAGCGGGTACCTCCTACGAGCAGTACTTC
CASSQVAGTSYEQYF
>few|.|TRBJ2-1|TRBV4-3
TGCGCCAGCAGCCAAGATTTTAGCTCCTACAATGAGCAGTTCTTC
CASSQDFSSYNEQFF
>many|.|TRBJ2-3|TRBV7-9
TGTGCCAGCAGCTTAGGTTGGGCCAGGAACACAGATACGCAGTATTTT
CASSLGWARNTDTQYF
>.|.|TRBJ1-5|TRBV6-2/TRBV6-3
TGTGCCAGCGGGTGGCGGCAGCCCCAGCATTTT
CASGWRQPQHF
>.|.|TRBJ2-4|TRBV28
TGTGCCAGCAGTTTAGGGAGTGGGGCAACAAACATTCAGTACTTC
CASSLGSGATNIQYF
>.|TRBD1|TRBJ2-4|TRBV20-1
TGCAGTGGATATATGACAGGGTGGAACATTCAGTACTTC
CSGYMTGWNIQYF
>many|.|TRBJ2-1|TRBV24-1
TGTGCCACCAGTGACCCGATAGCGGACTCCTACAATGAGCAGTTCTTC
CATSDPIADSYNEQFF
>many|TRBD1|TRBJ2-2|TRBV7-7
TGTGCTAGCAGCAAATCCGGGACAGCATACACCGGGGAGCTGTTTTTT
CASSKSGTAYTGELFF
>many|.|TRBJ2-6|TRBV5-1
TGCGCCAGCAGCCAGACTTCTGGGGCCAACGTCCTGACTTTC
CASSQTSGANVLTF
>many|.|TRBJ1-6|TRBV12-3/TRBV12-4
TGTGCCAGCAGTTTAGCGCGCAGGCCAGATTCACCCCTCCACTTT
CASSLARRPDSPLHF
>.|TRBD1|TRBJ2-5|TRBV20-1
TGCAGTGCTAGAGAGGGCAGGGGGTTGGAGACCCAGTACTTC
CSAREGRGLETQYF
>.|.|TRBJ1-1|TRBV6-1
TGTGCCAGCAGTGAGGAGGGTTTTGCGACTGAAGCTTTCTTT
CASSEEGFATEAFF
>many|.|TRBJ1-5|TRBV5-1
TGCGCCAGCAGTCCTCGGGGAGGCTCTCAACAGCCCCAGCATTTT
CASSPRGGSQQPQHF